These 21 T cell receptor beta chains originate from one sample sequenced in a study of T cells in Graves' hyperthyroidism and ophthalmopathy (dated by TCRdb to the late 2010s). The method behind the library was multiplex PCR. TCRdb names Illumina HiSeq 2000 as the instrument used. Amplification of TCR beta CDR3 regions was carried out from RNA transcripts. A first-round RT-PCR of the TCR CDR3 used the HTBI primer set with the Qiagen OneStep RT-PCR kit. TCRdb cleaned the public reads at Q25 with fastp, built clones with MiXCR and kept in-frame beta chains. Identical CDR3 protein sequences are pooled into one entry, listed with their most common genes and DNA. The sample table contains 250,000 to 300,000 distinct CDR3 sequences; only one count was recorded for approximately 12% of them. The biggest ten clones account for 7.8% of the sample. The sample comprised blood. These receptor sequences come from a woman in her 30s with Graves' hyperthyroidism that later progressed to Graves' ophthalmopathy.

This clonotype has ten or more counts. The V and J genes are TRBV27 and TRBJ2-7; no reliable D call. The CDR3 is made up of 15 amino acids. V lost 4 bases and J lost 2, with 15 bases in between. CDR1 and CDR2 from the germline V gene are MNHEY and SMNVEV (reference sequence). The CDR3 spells CASSSYSTETYEQYF. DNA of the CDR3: TGTGCCAGCAGTTCCTATTCCACTGAGACCTACGAGCAGTACTTC.

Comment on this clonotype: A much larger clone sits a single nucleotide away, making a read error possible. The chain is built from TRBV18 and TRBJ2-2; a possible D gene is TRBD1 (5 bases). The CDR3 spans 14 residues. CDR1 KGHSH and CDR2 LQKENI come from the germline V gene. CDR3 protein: CANSPQGAAGELFF. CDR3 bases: TGTGCCAACTCACCTCAGGGTGCGGCCGGGGAGCTGTTTTTT.

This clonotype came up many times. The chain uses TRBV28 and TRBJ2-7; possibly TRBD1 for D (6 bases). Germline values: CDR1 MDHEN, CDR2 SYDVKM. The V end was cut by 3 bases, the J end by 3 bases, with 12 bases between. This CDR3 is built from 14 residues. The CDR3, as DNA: TGTGCCAGCAGTTTTCGGGACAACAACTACGAGCAGTACTTC. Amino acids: CASSFRDNNYEQYF.

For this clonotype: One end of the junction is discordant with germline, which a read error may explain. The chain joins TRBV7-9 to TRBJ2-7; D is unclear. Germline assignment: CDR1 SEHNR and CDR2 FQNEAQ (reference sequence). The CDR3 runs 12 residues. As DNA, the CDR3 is TGTGCCAGCAGCTTAATTTCGTACGAGGAGTACTTC. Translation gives CASSLISYEEYF.

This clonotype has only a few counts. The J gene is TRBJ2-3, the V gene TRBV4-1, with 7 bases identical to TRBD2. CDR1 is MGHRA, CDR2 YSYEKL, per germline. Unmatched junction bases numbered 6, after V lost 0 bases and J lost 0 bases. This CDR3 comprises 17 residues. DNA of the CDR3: TGCGCCAGCAGCCAAGATTACGGGGGAGGGAGCACAGATACGCAGTATTTT. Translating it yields CASSQDYGGGSTDTQYF.

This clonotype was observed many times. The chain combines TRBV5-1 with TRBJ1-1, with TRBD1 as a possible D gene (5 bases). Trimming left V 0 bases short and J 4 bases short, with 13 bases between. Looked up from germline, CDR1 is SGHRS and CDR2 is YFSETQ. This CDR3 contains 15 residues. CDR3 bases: TGCGCCAGCAGCTTGGATGGCGTGAGGGGCACTGAAGCTTTCTTT. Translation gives CASSLDGVRGTEAFF.

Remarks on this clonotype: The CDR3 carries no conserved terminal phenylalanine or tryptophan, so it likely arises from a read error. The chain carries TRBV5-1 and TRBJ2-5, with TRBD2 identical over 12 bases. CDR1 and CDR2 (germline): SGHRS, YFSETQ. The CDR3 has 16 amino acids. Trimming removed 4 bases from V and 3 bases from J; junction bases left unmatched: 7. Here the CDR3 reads CASSALGLAGKETQYL. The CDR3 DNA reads TGCGCCAGCAGCGCGCTCGGACTAGCGGGGAAAGAGACCCAGTACCTC.

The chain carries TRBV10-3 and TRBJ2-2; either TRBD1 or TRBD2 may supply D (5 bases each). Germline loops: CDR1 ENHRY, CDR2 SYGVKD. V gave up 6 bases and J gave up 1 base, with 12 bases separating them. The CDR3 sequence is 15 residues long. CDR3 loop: CAIRSLGENTGELFF. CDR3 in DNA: TGTGCCATCAGGAGTTTGGGGGAGAACACCGGGGAGCTGTTTTTT.

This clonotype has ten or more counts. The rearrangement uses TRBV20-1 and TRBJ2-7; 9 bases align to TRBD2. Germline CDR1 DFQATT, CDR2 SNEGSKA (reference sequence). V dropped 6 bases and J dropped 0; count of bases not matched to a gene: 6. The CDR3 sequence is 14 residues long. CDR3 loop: CSAGSGRNSYEQYF. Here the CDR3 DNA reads TGCAGTGCAGGGAGCGGGAGGAACTCCTACGAGCAGTACTTC.

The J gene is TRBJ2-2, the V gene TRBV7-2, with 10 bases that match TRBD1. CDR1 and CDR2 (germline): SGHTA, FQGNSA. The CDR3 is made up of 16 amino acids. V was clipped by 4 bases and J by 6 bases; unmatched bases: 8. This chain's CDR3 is CASSSRQGALPGELFF. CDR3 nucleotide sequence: TGTGCCAGCAGCTCCCGACAGGGGGCGCTACCCGGGGAGCTGTTTTTT.

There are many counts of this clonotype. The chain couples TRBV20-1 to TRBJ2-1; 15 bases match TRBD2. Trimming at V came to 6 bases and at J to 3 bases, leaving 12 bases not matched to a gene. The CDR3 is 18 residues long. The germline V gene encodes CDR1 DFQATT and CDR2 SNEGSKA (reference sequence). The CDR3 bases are TGCAGTGCGACTCTGGGACTAGCGGGAGGCCCGCTCTACAATGAGCAGTTCTTC. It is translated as CSATLGLAGGPLYNEQFF.

CDR3 residues: CASRAVGGSNQPQHF. The CDR3 nucleotides are TGTGCCAGCAGGGCGGTGGGGGGGAGCAATCAGCCCCAGCATTTT. This chain connects TRBV2 to TRBJ1-5; D perhaps matches TRBD1 (5 bases). Germline CDR1 is SNHLY and CDR2 is FYNNEI. CDR3 length: 15 residues. The V and J ends lost 6 bases and 1 base respectively, with 13 bases between them.

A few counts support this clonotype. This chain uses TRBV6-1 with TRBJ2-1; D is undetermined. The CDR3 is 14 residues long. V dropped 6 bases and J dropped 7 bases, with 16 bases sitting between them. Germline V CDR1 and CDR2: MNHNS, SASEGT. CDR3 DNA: TGTGCCAGCAGCGCCGGTCTAGTTTGGAATGAGCAGTTCTTC. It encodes CASSAGLVWNEQFF.

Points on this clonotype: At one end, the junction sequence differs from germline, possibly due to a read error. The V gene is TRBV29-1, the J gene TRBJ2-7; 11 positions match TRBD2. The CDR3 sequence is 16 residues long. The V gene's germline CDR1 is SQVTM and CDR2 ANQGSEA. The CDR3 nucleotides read TGCAGCATTGAACAAGTTACGACTAGCGGGACCTACGAGCAGTACTTC. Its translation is CSIEQVTTSGTYEQYF.

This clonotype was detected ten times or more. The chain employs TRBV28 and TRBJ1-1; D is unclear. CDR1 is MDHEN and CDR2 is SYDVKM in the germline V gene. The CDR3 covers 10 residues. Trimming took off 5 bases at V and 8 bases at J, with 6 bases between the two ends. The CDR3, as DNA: TGTGCCAGCAGTCGGACCGAAGCTTTCTTT. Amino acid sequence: CASSRTEAFF.

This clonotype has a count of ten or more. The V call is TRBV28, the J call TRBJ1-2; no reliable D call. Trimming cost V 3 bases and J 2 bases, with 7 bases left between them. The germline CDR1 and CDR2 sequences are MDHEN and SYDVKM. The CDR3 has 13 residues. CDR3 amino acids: CASSFAGNYGYTF. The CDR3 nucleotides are TGTGCCAGCAGTTTTGCCGGGAACTATGGCTACACCTTC.

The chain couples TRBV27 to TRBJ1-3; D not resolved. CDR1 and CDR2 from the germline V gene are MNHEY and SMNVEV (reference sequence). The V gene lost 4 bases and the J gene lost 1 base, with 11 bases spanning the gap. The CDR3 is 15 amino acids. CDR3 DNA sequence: TGTGCCAGCAGTTCTTCAGTAACTTCTGGAAACACCATATATTTT. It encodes CASSSSVTSGNTIYF.

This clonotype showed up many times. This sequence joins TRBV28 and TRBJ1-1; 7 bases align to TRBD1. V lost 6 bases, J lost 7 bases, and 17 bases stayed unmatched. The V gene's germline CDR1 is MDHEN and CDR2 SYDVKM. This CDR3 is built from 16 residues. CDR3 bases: TGTGCCAGCAGACCCCGAAAAACAGGGGAAAAGGGTGAAGCTTTCTTT. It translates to CASRPRKTGEKGEAFF.

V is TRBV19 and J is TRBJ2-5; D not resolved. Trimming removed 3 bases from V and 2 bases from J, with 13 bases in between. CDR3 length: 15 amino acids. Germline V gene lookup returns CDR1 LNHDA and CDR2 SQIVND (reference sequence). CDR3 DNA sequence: TGTGCCAGTAGTATGGCTGGAACCCTTCAAGAGACCCAGTACTTC. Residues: CASSMAGTLQETQYF.

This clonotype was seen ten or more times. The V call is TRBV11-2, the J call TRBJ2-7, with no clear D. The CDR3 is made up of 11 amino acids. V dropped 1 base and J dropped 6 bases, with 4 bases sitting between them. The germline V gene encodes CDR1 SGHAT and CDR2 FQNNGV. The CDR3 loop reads CASSLVSEQYF. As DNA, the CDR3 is TGTGCCAGCAGCTTAGTGTCCGAGCAGTACTTC.

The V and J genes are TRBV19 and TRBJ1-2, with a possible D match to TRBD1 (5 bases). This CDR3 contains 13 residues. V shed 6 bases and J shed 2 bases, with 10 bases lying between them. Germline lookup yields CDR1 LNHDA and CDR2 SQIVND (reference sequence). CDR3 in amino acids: CASSWDWNYGYTF. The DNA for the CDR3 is TGTGCCAGTAGCTGGGACTGGAACTATGGCTACACCTTC.